This T cell receptor (beta chain) was identified during a study of human T cells and chemical hapten exposure. TCRdb itself ran the RACE reads through MiXCR, one entry per CDR3 protein. The sample carries around 380,000 distinct CDR3 sequences, about 4.8% recorded once. Time point noted: patch test 1, 2 weeks after DPC sensitization. Documented treatment: therapeutic diphenylcyclopropenone sensitization with weekly scalp DPC. Whole blood, unfractionated, served as the material for total RNA extraction. The CDR3 has 13 amino acids. Material: whole blood, obtained in connection with sensitization to the hapten diphenylcyclopropenone (DPC). The origin of this receptor is a woman in her 50s with alopecia areata. Some clones in this sample may be carry-over from other donors' samples. This sequence joins TRBV12-3 or TRBV12-4 and TRBJ1-5; D is unresolved. The J call may be incorrect, as the DNA end agrees better with TRBJ2-3. The CDR3 DNA reads as TGTGCCAGCAGGGCAGATAGCAATCAGCCCCAGTATTTT. Its protein is CASRADSNQPQYF.